Shown below are 21 T cell receptor beta chains from a single sample sequenced in a study of blood T cell repertoires in COVID-19. The repertoire was sequenced with immunoSEQ multiplex PCR; TCRdb's copy has only in-frame clones and lacks some. Here the sample spans about 93,000 clones, about 80% being singletons. The sequencing input was peripheral blood. These receptors were taken from a human donor in a cohort sampled during active COVID-19.

This sequence joins TRBV9 and TRBJ1-4, with 7 positions matching TRBD1. The ends lost 4 bases at V and 1 base at J; junction bases unmatched: 7. The CDR3 is 16 amino acids. CDR1 is SGDLS, CDR2 YYNGEE, per germline. The CDR3, as DNA: TGTGCCAGCAGCACATCCCAGGGGGTAACTAATGAAAAACTGTTTTTT. This codes for CASSTSQGVTNEKLFF.

The chain combines TRBV5-8 with TRBJ2-7; D possibly corresponds to TRBD1 (6 bases). The CDR3 consists of 12 residues. V gave up 4 bases and J gave up 6 bases, with 11 bases separating them. Germline V CDR1 and CDR2: SGHTS, YDEGEE. CDR3 in DNA: TGTGCCAGCAGCCTCGGACAGAGCGAGCAGTACTTC. It codes for CASSLGQSEQYF.

This chain uses TRBV18 with TRBJ1-6, with 8 bases fitting TRBD1. CDR3 length equals 16 residues. J gave up 5 bases and V 2 bases, and 5 bases lay outside the gene matches. The germline V gene has CDR1 KGHSH and CDR2 LQKENI. The CDR3 DNA is TGTGCCAGCTCACCAACTGGACAGGGCAATAATTCACCCCTCCACTTT. Its protein is CASSPTGQGNNSPLHF.

This clone was detected a few times. V and J are TRBV19 and TRBJ1-1; D uncertain. In germline, CDR1 is LNHDA, CDR2 SQIVND (reference sequence). This CDR3 comprises 13 residues. The V gene lost 5 bases and the J gene lost 1 base, with 8 bases spanning the gap. The CDR3 loop reads CASSYRRNTEAFF. CDR3 nucleotide sequence: TGTGCCAGTAGTTATCGCAGGAACACTGAAGCTTTCTTT.

The gene calls are TRBV18 and TRBJ2-7, with 11 bases lining up with TRBD1. V was pared by 6 bases and J by 2 bases, with 3 bases of the junction left unmatched. Germline-derived CDR1 and CDR2 are KGHSH and LQKENI. The CDR3 contains 14 residues. CDR3 bases: TGTGCCAGCTCGCAGGGACAGGGGGCCTACGAGCAGTACTTC. Amino acids: CASSQGQGAYEQYF.

The chain combines TRBV7-9 with TRBJ1-2, with D possibly TRBD1 on 5 matching bases. CDR1 SEHNR and CDR2 FQNEAQ come from the germline V gene (reference sequence). The length of the CDR3 is 15 residues. The V end lost 2 bases, the J end lost 6 bases, and 16 bases lay between the germline ends. The CDR3 is CASSLLQESLDGYTF. The CDR3 bases are TGTGCCAGCAGCTTACTACAGGAAAGCCTAGATGGCTACACCTTC. Variable domain in full (rest from reference TRBV7-9 and TRBJ1-2): DTGVSQNPRHKITKRGQNVTFRCDPISEHNRLYWYRQTLGQGPEFLTYFQNEAQLEKSRLLSDRFSAERPKGSFSTLEIQRTEQGDSAMYLCASSLLQESLDGYTFGSGTRLTVV.

V usage is TRBV7-2 and J usage is TRBJ2-3; 9 nucleotides line up with TRBD2. Germline CDR1 and CDR2: SGHTA and FQGNSA. The CDR3 runs 16 residues. The V and J ends lost 5 bases and 3 bases, in that order; junction bases with no gene match: 9. The CDR3 nucleotides read TGTGCCAGCAGCCCCGGTAGCGGGAGTAGGACAGATACGCAGTATTTT. This gives the protein CASSPGSGSRTDTQYF.

A few counts support this clone. The chain uses TRBV29-1 and TRBJ2-2, with 8 bases matching TRBD1. J gave up 8 bases and V 2 bases, and 13 bases lay outside the gene matches. Germline CDR1 reads SQVTM; CDR2 reads ANQGSEA. This CDR3 has 16 residues. Here the CDR3 reads CSVEKARGLYPGELFF. The CDR3 region has the DNA TGCAGCGTTGAAAAAGCCAGGGGGCTATATCCAGGGGAGCTGTTTTTT.

This clone has more than one count but fewer than ten. V is TRBV19 and J is TRBJ2-2, with 16 positions matching TRBD2. J lost 3 bases, V lost 6 bases, and 7 bases had no gene match. CDR1 and CDR2 (germline): LNHDA, SQIVND (reference sequence). The CDR3 length is 18 residues. CDR3 sequence reads: CASRPGLAGGLDTGELFF. The DNA for the CDR3 is TGTGCCAGTAGGCCGGGACTAGCGGGAGGGCTCGACACCGGGGAGCTGTTTTTT.

Written as DNA, the CDR3 is TGCAGCGTATCGACAGGAATGAACACTGAAGCTTTCTTT. Translated: CSVSTGMNTEAFF. The rearrangement uses TRBV29-1 and TRBJ1-1, with a weak D call TRBD1 (6 bases). V gave up 6 bases and J gave up 0 bases, with 11 bases separating them. The CDR3 extends over 13 amino acids. Germline V gene sequence: CDR1 SQVTM, CDR2 ANQGSEA.

The CDR3 reads CASSLQGGTGEQYF. In DNA, the CDR3 is TGTGCCAGCAGCCTACAGGGTGGGACAGGCGAGCAGTACTTC. This rearrangement joins TRBV14 to TRBJ2-7; TRBD1 agrees at 8 bases. The length of the CDR3 is 14 residues. After removal of 4 bases from V and 6 bases from J, the junction contained 8 bases not matched to a gene. Germline V gene lookup returns CDR1 SGHDN and CDR2 FVKESK.

This chain connects TRBV6-1 to TRBJ2-2; weak D call: TRBD1 (6 bases). Germline lookup yields CDR1 MNHNS and CDR2 SASEGT. The CDR3 covers 18 residues. V was cut by 3 bases and J by 4 bases, with 21 bases left in between. CDR3 sequence: CASSDRGTKGGFTGELFF. CDR3 bases: TGTGCCAGCAGTGATAGGGGCACTAAAGGGGGATTCACCGGGGAGCTGTTTTTT.

Only one count was recorded for this clone. CDR3 nucleotides: TGTGCCAGCAGGACGGACAGGGGGCTAGGACAGCCCCAGCATTTT. Amino acids: CASRTDRGLGQPQHF. The chain has TRBV2 and TRBJ1-5, with 11 bases that match TRBD1. Trimming at V came to 6 bases and at J to 7 bases, leaving 8 bases not matched to a gene. The CDR3 loop spans 15 amino acids. CDR1 is SNHLY, CDR2 FYNNEI, per germline.

The chain combines TRBV7-9 with TRBJ2-3, with D possibly matching TRBD1 (5 bases). Germline V gene sequence: CDR1 SEHNR, CDR2 FQNEAQ (reference sequence). The CDR3 sequence is 16 residues long. V was pared by 2 bases and J by 2 bases, with 14 bases between. The CDR3: CASSLSGIGATDTQYF. CDR3 in DNA: TGTGCCAGCAGCTTATCAGGGATCGGTGCCACAGATACGCAGTATTTT.

V and J are TRBV6-5 and TRBJ1-1, with 8 bases that match TRBD1. The trim removed 5 bases at V and 4 bases at J, leaving 6 bases unmatched. Germline V gene sequence: CDR1 MNHEY, CDR2 SVGAGI. This CDR3 is 14 amino acids long. CDR3 residues: CASSTRQGPTEAFF. For the CDR3, the DNA is TGTGCCAGCAGTACCCGACAGGGGCCCACTGAAGCTTTCTTT.

The CDR3 DNA is TGCGCCAGCAGCTCTAGGACAAGCTATGGCTACACCTTC. It encodes CASSSRTSYGYTF. This chain uses TRBV5-1 with TRBJ1-2; a possible D gene is TRBD1 (5 bases). Germline V gene data show CDR1 as SGHRS and CDR2 as YFSETQ. The germline V and J ends were trimmed by 3 bases and 4 bases, with 10 bases remaining between them. The CDR3 covers 13 residues.

The chain combines TRBV21-1 with TRBJ2-7; the table gives TRBD2 as D, unverified against the DNA. TRBV21-1 is described as a pseudogene. The CDR3 is made up of 16 amino acids. This CDR3 is CASSKGSGRTSYEQYF. CDR3 sequence (DNA): TGTGCCAGCAGCAAAGGGAGCGGGAGGACCTCCTACGAGCAGTACTTC.

The chain is built from TRBV7-9 and TRBJ2-1, with 11 bases matching TRBD2. The germline V gene encodes CDR1 SEHNR and CDR2 FQNEAQ (reference sequence). This CDR3 comprises 14 residues. Unmatched junction bases numbered 2, after V lost 4 bases and J lost 6 bases. The DNA for the CDR3 is TGTGCCAGCAGCTACACTAGCGGGGGCAATGAGCAGTTCTTC. It codes for CASSYTSGGNEQFF.

CDR3 amino acids: CASSSGLAFKTDTQYF. The DNA of the CDR3 is TGTGCCAGCAGCTCGGGACTAGCCTTCAAAACAGATACGCAGTATTTT. This chain links TRBV7-9 with TRBJ2-3; 9 positions match TRBD2. With 4 bases clipped from V and 3 bases from J, the junction kept 8 bases outside the gene matches. Germline V gives CDR1 SEHNR, CDR2 FQNEAQ (reference sequence). The CDR3 sequence is 16 residues long.

The rearrangement links TRBV3-1 (or the pseudogene TRBV3-2) to TRBJ2-1, with 7 bases lining up with TRBD2. From germline, CDR1 is LGHDT and CDR2 YNNKEL (reference sequence). The V and J ends lost 4 bases and 7 bases, in that order; junction bases with no gene match: 16. The CDR3 has 17 residues. For the CDR3, the DNA is TGTGCCAGCAGCCGCAGACCGGGAGGATCATTGCGAAATGAGCAGTTCTTC. Protein: CASSRRPGGSLRNEQFF.

The chain recombines TRBV5-4 with TRBJ2-5; TRBD2 matches at 10 bases. The length of the CDR3 is 15 residues. Trimming removed 5 bases from V and 1 base from J; junction bases left unmatched: 5. Germline CDR1 is SGHNT and CDR2 is YYREEE (reference sequence). CDR3 region: CASSFRTSGQETQYF. In DNA, the CDR3 is TGTGCCAGCAGTTTCCGGACTAGCGGCCAAGAGACCCAGTACTTC.